Below are 30 T cell receptor beta chains sequenced from a single sample in a study of vaccination and CD4 T cells after COVID-19. Treatment described: 10-day PBMC culture with coronavirus spike peptide pools or control peptides (ViraFEST assay). Before the COVID-19 pandemic (2011-2018), CD4+ T cells were obtained from the unexposed donor. No antigens are known for them. Sequencing of the DNA from cultured CD4+ T cells was carried out with the Oncomine TCR Beta short-read assay. One entry per CDR3 protein, called by TCRdb with MiXCR from the PCR reads. The sample has 7,500 or so distinct CDR3 sequences; around 38% are singletons. Sequenced: CD4+ T cells from blood, cultured in vitro. Receptors were obtained from a human donor in good health.

The gene calls are TRBV20-1 and TRBJ2-7, with a tentative D call TRBD1 (6 bases). The CDR3 is 14 amino acids. Looked up from germline, CDR1 is DFQATT and CDR2 is SNEGSKA (reference sequence). The V end lost 1 base, the J end lost 0 bases, and 10 bases lay between the germline ends. CDR3 residues: CSARGGQSSYEQYF. CDR3 nucleotides: TGCAGTGCTAGAGGCGGACAGAGCTCCTACGAGCAGTACTTC.

The gene calls are TRBV18 and TRBJ2-2; D ambiguous. V was clipped by 6 bases and J by 1 base, with 18 bases between them. The germline V gene encodes CDR1 KGHSH and CDR2 LQKENI. The CDR3 spans 17 residues. DNA of the CDR3: TGTGCCAGCTCGCCTCTAGGGTCCAGATTGAACACCGGGGAGCTGTTTTTT. Translating it yields CASSPLGSRLNTGELFF.

This clonotype counts as hyperexpanded. This rearrangement joins TRBV11-2 to TRBJ2-2, with D perhaps given as TRBD1 or TRBD2 (5 bases each). V lost 1 base to trimming and J lost 3 bases, with 9 bases between them. This CDR3 region has 15 residues. Per the germline V gene, CDR1 is SGHAT and CDR2 is FQNNGV. The CDR3 nucleotides read TGTGCCAGCAGCTTAGCTAGGGGAGACACCGGGGAGCTGTTTTTT. Translated: CASSLARGDTGELFF.

This clonotype was observed a single time. One junction end disagrees with the germline gene, perhaps due to a read error. This chain connects TRBV6-1 to TRBJ1-3; no definite D call. The CDR3 is made up of 13 amino acids. CDR1 and CDR2 (germline): MNHNS, SASEGT. The DNA of the CDR3 is TGTGGCAGCAGTGAAGCCCAGTGGAACACCATATATTTT. It is translated as CGSSEAQWNTIYF.

V is TRBV20-1 and J is TRBJ1-2; possible D gene TRBD1, 5 bases. The CDR3 has 14 residues. CDR1 is DFQATT, CDR2 SNEGSKA, per germline (reference sequence). V was trimmed by 1 base and J by 8 bases, leaving 17 bases between them. CDR3 sequence reads: CSARGPGRGEGYTF. CDR3 nucleotide sequence: TGCAGTGCTAGAGGGCCAGGGAGAGGAGAAGGCTACACCTTC.

This chain links TRBV20-1 with TRBJ1-1; possibly TRBD1 for D (5 bases). The V gene lost 0 bases and the J gene lost 1 base, with 9 bases spanning the gap. This CDR3 comprises 14 residues. From germline, CDR1 is DFQATT and CDR2 SNEGSKA (reference sequence). DNA of the CDR3: TGCAGTGCTAGAGATAGCAGGGCGAACACTGAAGCTTTCTTT. Translated: CSARDSRANTEAFF.

This clonotype was counted once. The chain joins TRBV11-2 to TRBJ2-7, with 7 bases matching TRBD1. Unmatched junction bases numbered 4, after V lost 5 bases and J lost 3 bases. The CDR3 is 13 amino acids. CDR1 and CDR2 (germline): SGHAT, FQNNGV. The CDR3 loop reads CASSVGQVYEQYF. CDR3 in DNA: TGTGCCAGCAGCGTCGGACAGGTCTACGAGCAGTACTTC.

This clonotype was seen more than once but under ten times. This rearrangement joins TRBV6-1 to TRBJ2-2; possibly TRBD2 for D (6 bases). The germline V and J ends were trimmed by 2 bases and 4 bases, with 17 bases remaining between them. The CDR3 runs to 17 residues. CDR1 is MNHNS, CDR2 SASEGT, per germline. The chain's CDR3 is CASSERDLAFGTGELFF. The DNA for the CDR3 is TGTGCCAGCAGTGAAAGGGACTTAGCGTTCGGCACCGGGGAGCTGTTTTTT.

The gene calls are TRBV7-2 and TRBJ2-7; no definite D call. The V and J ends lost 1 base and 4 bases respectively, with 11 bases between them. Germline CDR1 reads SGHTA; CDR2 reads FQGNSA. The CDR3 is 14 amino acids. The DNA for the CDR3 is TGTGCCAGCAGCTTAGAGGCGGACGAGTACGAGCAGTACTTC. Its protein is CASSLEADEYEQYF.

V and J are TRBV6-4 and TRBJ2-3, with D possibly being TRBD2 (5 bases). The CDR3 totals 13 residues. CDR1 and CDR2 (germline): MRHNA, SNTAGT. V shed 5 bases and J shed 0 bases, with 6 bases lying between them. CDR3 protein: CASSRTSTDTQYF. The DNA for the CDR3 is TGTGCCAGCAGTCGGACTAGCACAGATACGCAGTATTTT.

This clonotype was observed a few times. V gene TRBV7-2 combines with J gene TRBJ1-5; 8 bases agree with TRBD1. The germline CDR1 and CDR2 sequences are SGHTA and FQGNSA. With V trimmed by 1 base and J by 4 bases, 3 bases remained unmatched. CDR3 size: 15 residues. CDR3 residues: CASSLGTGRNQPQHF. In nucleotides, the CDR3 is TGTGCCAGCAGCTTAGGGACAGGGAGAAATCAGCCCCAGCATTTT.

CDR3 nucleotide sequence: TGTGCCAGTAGTATCTCCCTGGGGGGGGCGACGGATCAGTACTTC. It codes for CASSISLGGATDQYF. This chain uses TRBV19 with TRBJ2-4; a possible D gene is TRBD2 (7 bases). This CDR3 comprises 15 residues. Germline CDR1 is LNHDA and CDR2 is SQIVND (reference sequence). Trimming took 3 bases from V and 12 from J, leaving 21 bases between them.

This rearrangement joins TRBV19 to TRBJ2-2; the match to TRBD2 covers 11 bases. CDR1 LNHDA and CDR2 SQIVND come from the germline V gene (reference sequence). The CDR3 covers 16 residues. J lost 4 bases, V lost 5 bases, and 6 bases had no gene match. CDR3 DNA sequence: TGTGCCAGTAGTCTAGCGGGGGGAACTGGCACCGGGGAGCTGTTTTTT. It is translated as CASSLAGGTGTGELFF. Supplemented by reference TRBV19 and TRBJ2-2, the full variable domain reads DGGITQSPKYLFRKEGQNVTLSCEQNLNHDAMYWYRQDPGQGLRLIYYSQIVNDFQKGDIAEGYSVSREKKESFPLTVTSAQKNPTAFYLCASSLAGGTGTGELFFGEGSRLTVL.

V and J are TRBV5-1 and TRBJ1-1; D is uncertain. This CDR3 comprises 13 residues. V was clipped by 0 bases and J by 3 bases, with 6 bases between them. Germline CDR1 is SGHRS and CDR2 is YFSETQ. In DNA, the CDR3 is TGCGCCAGCAGCTTGGAGTGGGACACTGAAGCTTTCTTT. Its protein is CASSLEWDTEAFF. Using reference TRBV5-1 and TRBJ1-1 for the parts outside the CDR3, the full variable domain is KAGVTQTPRYLIKTRGQQVTLSCSPISGHRSVSWYQQTPGQGLQFLFEYFSETQRNKGNFPGRFSGRQFSNSRSEMNVSTLELGDSALYLCASSLEWDTEAFFGQGTRLTVV.

The chain recombines TRBV27 with TRBJ1-1; weak D call: TRBD1 (6 bases). The CDR3 length is 14 residues. The ends were cut back, 3 bases at V and 1 base at J, with 9 bases in the middle. Germline V gene lookup returns CDR1 MNHEY and CDR2 SMNVEV (reference sequence). In nucleotides, the CDR3 is TGTGCCAGCAGTTTCTTACAGGGGAACACTGAAGCTTTCTTT. Its protein product is CASSFLQGNTEAFF.

This sequence joins TRBV20-1 and TRBJ2-7, with 9 bases that match TRBD1. V trimming: 6 bases; J trimming: 2 bases; junction bases outside the gene matches: 2. This CDR3 region has 12 residues. Germline values: CDR1 DFQATT, CDR2 SNEGSKA (reference sequence). CDR3 protein: CSARDRAYEQYF. Written as DNA, the CDR3 is TGCAGTGCCAGGGACAGGGCCTACGAGCAGTACTTC.

V is TRBV25-1 and J is TRBJ1-1; no definite D call. Germline V gene lookup returns CDR1 MGHDK and CDR2 SYGVNS. Trimming removed 5 bases at V and 11 bases at J, with 12 bases between. The CDR3 totals 11 residues. The CDR3 loop is CASSSGTHAFF. The CDR3 region has the DNA TGTGCCAGCAGTAGCGGTACCCACGCTTTCTTT.

The chain couples TRBV11-2 to TRBJ1-2, with 9 bases matching TRBD1. The germline CDR1 and CDR2 sequences are SGHAT and FQNNGV. The V segment lost 4 bases and the J segment 4 bases; nucleotides outside the gene matches: 7. This CDR3 has 15 amino acids. The CDR3 DNA reads TGTGCCAGCAGCTACCGACAGGGGGGCTTCTATGGCTACACCTTC. The encoded protein is CASSYRQGGFYGYTF.

The chain links TRBV28 to TRBJ1-4; D is unresolved. Deletions cut 2 bases from V and 5 bases from J, with 12 bases between. CDR1 is MDHEN and CDR2 is SYDVKM in the germline V gene. CDR3 length: 15 residues. In DNA, the CDR3 is TGTGCCAGCAGTTTAGCGGGGTTTGCGAATGAAAAACTGTTTTTT. This translates into CASSLAGFANEKLFF.

This chain joins TRBV7-9 and TRBJ2-7, with 11 bases lining up with TRBD1. This CDR3 region has 15 residues. Trimming cost V 1 base and J 4 bases; bases outside gene matches: 3. CDR1 and CDR2 from the germline V gene are SEHNR and FQNEAQ (reference sequence). The CDR3 coding sequence is TGTGCCAGCAGCTTAGGGACAGGGGGCGGTTACGAGCAGTACTTC. This translates into CASSLGTGGGYEQYF.

By share, this clonotype ranks as medium-sized (0.01 to 0.1%). The chain has TRBV6-2 or TRBV6-3 and TRBJ1-3; D is uncertain. The CDR3 totals 16 residues. In germline, CDR1 is MNHEY, CDR2 SVGEGT. Trimming cost V 2 bases and J 0 bases, with 11 bases left between them. For the CDR3, the DNA is TGTGCCAGCAGTTACAAAGGGCCACTCTCTGGAAACACCATATATTTT. Protein sequence: CASSYKGPLSGNTIYF.

The rearrangement uses TRBV18 and TRBJ2-4, with 13 positions matching TRBD2. The trim removed 3 bases at V and 3 bases at J, leaving 11 bases unmatched. The CDR3 covers 19 residues. Germline CDR1 KGHSH, CDR2 LQKENI. The CDR3 DNA reads as TGTGCCAGCTCACCTCCCGGACTAGCGGGAGCCATCGGCAAAAACATTCAGTACTTC. Its protein is CASSPPGLAGAIGKNIQYF.

The rearrangement links TRBV29-1 to TRBJ1-6; no definite D call. V was clipped by 7 bases and J by 6 bases, with 13 bases between them. Germline V gene sequence: CDR1 SQVTM, CDR2 ANQGSEA. This CDR3 contains 13 residues. This CDR3 is CSALENLNSPLHF. The CDR3, as DNA: TGCAGCGCCCTCGAGAACCTTAATTCACCCCTCCACTTT.

This chain's CDR3 is CASSLAPQSSYEQYF. CDR3 bases: TGTGCCAGCAGTTTAGCCCCCCAGAGCTCCTACGAGCAGTACTTC. The chain uses TRBV12-3 or TRBV12-4 and TRBJ2-7; no definite D call. The CDR3 is made up of 15 amino acids. V was shortened by 0 bases and J by 0 bases, with 9 bases between the two germline ends.

This sequence joins TRBV12-3 or TRBV12-4 and TRBJ1-2; D is possibly TRBD1 (6 bases). CDR3 size: 15 residues. Deletions cut 2 bases from V and 4 bases from J, with 14 bases between. Here the CDR3 reads CASSLRAGAIYGYTF. In nucleotides, the CDR3 is TGTGCCAGCAGTTTACGGGCAGGGGCGATCTATGGCTACACCTTC.

This clonotype was recorded only once. Germline is not matched at one junction end, which may reflect a read error. The rearrangement links TRBV20-1 to TRBJ1-6; no clear D gene. Germline V gene lookup returns CDR1 DFQATT and CDR2 SNEGSKA (reference sequence). The CDR3 has 13 residues. The CDR3 spells CGARANDNSPLHF. The CDR3 DNA is TGCGGTGCTAGAGCGAACGATAATTCACCCCTCCACTTT.

This clonotype came up once. The chain has TRBV9 and TRBJ1-6, with 8 bases that match TRBD1. Germline V lookup: CDR1 SGDLS, CDR2 YYNGEE. CDR3 length equals 15 residues. Unmatched junction bases numbered 7, after V lost 5 bases and J lost 6 bases. CDR3 nucleotides: TGTGCCAGCAGTGACAGGGGAGAGGCTAATTCACCCCTCCACTTT. Protein: CASSDRGEANSPLHF.

J is TRBJ2-7 and V is TRBV9, with 9 bases that match TRBD2. Trimming removed 0 bases from V and 2 bases from J; junction bases left unmatched: 3. Germline values: CDR1 SGDLS, CDR2 YYNGEE. This CDR3 contains 15 residues. For the CDR3, the DNA is TGTGCCAGCAGCGTAGGGACTAGCGTCGCCTACGAGCAGTACTTC. Encoded protein: CASSVGTSVAYEQYF.

This clonotype appeared a few times. The chain joins TRBV5-6 to TRBJ2-5; D ambiguous. V was clipped by 2 bases and J by 0 bases, with 2 bases between them. CDR1 and CDR2 (germline): SGHDT, YYEEEE. This CDR3 comprises 12 residues. CDR3 DNA: TGTGCCAGCAGCTTAAACCAAGAGACCCAGTACTTC. Its translation is CASSLNQETQYF.

This chain connects TRBV11-3 to TRBJ2-5, with 9 nucleotides matching TRBD2. Germline values: CDR1 SGHNT, CDR2 YENEEA. The V gene end was trimmed by 5 bases and the J gene end by 2 bases; junction bases not matched to a gene: 9. The CDR3 has 16 amino acids. CDR3 nucleotide sequence: TGTGCCAGCAGCGTAGGGGGGCTAGCGGGACAAGAGACCCAGTACTTC. Its protein is CASSVGGLAGQETQYF.